The 22 T cell receptor beta chains below all came from one sample that was sequenced in a study of T cells in Graves' hyperthyroidism and ophthalmopathy. Amplification of TCR beta CDR3 regions was performed using RNA transcripts as template. Carried out on the TCR CDR3, a first-round RT-PCR used the HTBI primer set. MiXCR, run by TCRdb on the multiplex PCR reads, gives a single entry per CDR3 protein. The sample consists of 450,000 to 600,000 distinct CDR3 sequences, just under 20% of them appearing once. The sequenced sample was blood. These receptors came from a man between 35 and 55 years old with Graves' ophthalmopathy.

The chain joins TRBV7-9 to TRBJ1-2, with D perhaps TRBD1 (5 bases). Per the germline V gene, CDR1 is SEHNR and CDR2 is FQNEAQ (reference sequence). The V gene lost 4 bases and the J gene lost 5 bases, with 14 bases spanning the gap. This CDR3 has 14 amino acids. CDR3 DNA: TGTGCCAGCAGCTCGTACAGGATCGGATATGGCTACACCTTC. Residues: CASSSYRIGYGYTF.

This clonotype showed up just once. The gene calls are TRBV6-1 and TRBJ2-7; D uncertain. The CDR3 loop spans 11 amino acids. From germline, CDR1 is MNHNS and CDR2 SASEGT. With 5 bases removed from V and 5 bases from J, the gap between germline ends came to 7 bases. CDR3 coding DNA: TGTGCCAGCAGTAATATAAACGAGCAGTACTTC. It yields the protein CASSNINEQYF.

This clonotype was recorded at least ten times. This rearrangement joins TRBV5-5 to TRBJ1-4, with 12 bases matching TRBD1. Trimming cost V 2 bases and J 8 bases; bases outside gene matches: 1. Germline V CDR1 and CDR2: SGHKS, YYEKEE (reference sequence). The CDR3 covers 14 residues. DNA of the CDR3: TGTGCCAGCAGCTTAGGGACAGGGGGCGAAAAACTGTTTTTT. Translation gives CASSLGTGGEKLFF.

The rearrangement uses TRBV7-9 and TRBJ2-5; TRBD1 is a possible D gene (6 bases). Germline values: CDR1 SEHNR, CDR2 FQNEAQ (reference sequence). The CDR3 sequence is 16 residues long. Trimming shortened V by 1 base and J by 7 bases, and 19 bases separated the two germline ends. CDR3: CASSLGLAGVRGTQYF. The CDR3 region has the DNA TGTGCCAGCAGCTTAGGATTGGCAGGGGTCCGTGGGACCCAGTACTTC.

The chain carries TRBV11-2 and TRBJ1-2; a weak D match, TRBD1 (5 bases). Germline V gives CDR1 SGHAT, CDR2 FQNNGV. This CDR3 spans 16 amino acids. Trimming took 1 base from V and 6 from J, leaving 18 bases between them. The CDR3 DNA is TGTGCCAGCAGCTTAGTTTGGGGGACGCCCCGGGATGGCTACACCTTC. This sequence encodes CASSLVWGTPRDGYTF. The full variable domain, with the rest looked up from reference TRBV11-2 and TRBJ1-2, is EAGVAQSPRYKIIEKRQSVAFWCNPISGHATLYWYQQILGQGPKLLIQFQNNGVVDDSQLPKDRFSAERLKGVDSTLKIQPAKLEDSAVYLCASSLVWGTPRDGYTFGSGTRLTVV.

This clonotype was detected many times. V usage is TRBV2 and J usage is TRBJ1-5; 7 nucleotides line up with TRBD1. V lost 6 bases, J lost 4 bases, and 3 bases stayed unmatched. From germline, CDR1 is SNHLY and CDR2 FYNNEI. CDR3 length: 13 amino acids. CDR3 sequence reads: CASRTGTNQPQHF. In DNA form, the CDR3 reads TGTGCCAGCAGGACAGGGACTAATCAGCCCCAGCATTTT. The whole variable domain, filled in from reference TRBV2 and TRBJ1-5, reads EPEVTQTPSHQVTQMGQEVILRCVPISNHLYFYWYRQILGQKVEFLVSFYNNEISEKSEIFDDQFSVERPDGSNFTLKIRSTKLEDSAMYFCASRTGTNQPQHFGDGTRLSIL.

This clonotype has at least ten counts. This chain joins TRBV5-1 and TRBJ1-4; 7 bases line up with TRBD1. Germline CDR1 SGHRS, CDR2 YFSETQ. This CDR3 spans 14 amino acids. After removal of 5 bases from V and 5 bases from J, the junction contained 6 bases not matched to a gene. This CDR3 reads CASRFGTVNEKLFF. Written as DNA, the CDR3 is TGCGCCAGCAGGTTCGGGACAGTGAATGAAAAACTGTTTTTT.

The genes are TRBV5-1 and TRBJ2-7; 8 bases map to TRBD2. The CDR3 consists of 15 residues. CDR1 and CDR2 (germline): SGHRS, YFSETQ. J gave up 0 bases and V 1 base, and 3 bases lay outside the gene matches. The CDR3 protein is CASSLISGSSYEQYF. CDR3 nucleotides: TGCGCCAGCAGCTTGATCAGCGGGAGCTCCTACGAGCAGTACTTC.

About this clonotype itself: No conserved phenylalanine or tryptophan ends this CDR3, so it is likely a read error. The chain employs TRBV3-1 and TRBJ1-2; D uncertain. There are 13 residues in the CDR3. The V and J ends lost 2 bases and 2 bases respectively, with 6 bases between them. Germline assignment: CDR1 LGHDT and CDR2 YNNKEL (reference sequence). This CDR3 reads CASSQTINYGYTL. CDR3 nucleotides: TGTGCCAGCAGCCAAACCATCAACTATGGCTACACCCTC.

The rearrangement uses TRBV20-1 and TRBJ2-1; TRBD1 matches 8 bases. Germline V gene data show CDR1 as DFQATT and CDR2 as SNEGSKA (reference sequence). The V gene end was trimmed by 3 bases and the J gene end by 8 bases; junction bases not matched to a gene: 9. The CDR3 has 14 amino acids. This CDR3 reads CSARANYRGYEQFF. For the CDR3, the DNA is TGCAGTGCTAGGGCTAATTACAGGGGGTATGAGCAGTTCTTC.

This clonotype turned up a few times. A clone one base away is much larger, so this may be a read error. The chain employs TRBV12-3 or TRBV12-4 and TRBJ2-3; TRBD1 agrees at 8 bases. CDR3 size: 15 residues. The V and J ends lost 6 bases and 1 base, in that order; junction bases with no gene match: 6. CDR3 loop: CASSLDREGTDTQYF. CDR3 nucleotide sequence: TGTGCCAGCAGCTTGGACAGGGAGGGCACAGATACGCAGTATTTT.

This rearrangement joins TRBV19 to TRBJ1-5, with TRBD1 as a possible D gene (5 bases). Deletions cut 3 bases from V and 1 base from J, with 7 bases between. There are 14 residues in the CDR3. In germline, CDR1 is LNHDA, CDR2 SQIVND (reference sequence). CDR3 region: CASSMRQSNQPQHF. The CDR3 bases are TGTGCCAGTAGTATGAGACAGAGCAATCAGCCCCAGCATTTT.

This chain links TRBV5-1 with TRBJ1-2; D not certain. CDR1 is SGHRS, CDR2 YFSETQ, per germline. There are 14 residues in the CDR3. The ends were cut back, 1 base at V and 4 bases at J, with 11 bases in the middle. The CDR3 reads CASSLNYYTYGYTF. The CDR3 nucleotides read TGCGCCAGCAGCTTGAATTACTACACCTATGGCTACACCTTC. Full variable domain (remainder filled in from reference TRBV5-1 and TRBJ1-2): KAGVTQTPRYLIKTRGQQVTLSCSPISGHRSVSWYQQTPGQGLQFLFEYFSETQRNKGNFPGRFSGRQFSNSRSEMNVSTLELGDSALYLCASSLNYYTYGYTFGSGTRLTVV.

This clonotype was detected only a few times. The gene calls are TRBV19 and TRBJ1-1, with TRBD1 identical over 7 bases. Germline CDR1 reads LNHDA; CDR2 reads SQIVND (reference sequence). V lost 4 bases to trimming and J lost 7 bases; unmatched junction nucleotides: 6. The CDR3 sequence is 13 residues long. The CDR3 sequence: CASSTGQLLEAFF. The CDR3 bases are TGTGCCAGTAGTACGGGACAGCTACTTGAAGCTTTCTTT.

This clonotype was observed a few times. The chain employs TRBV20-1 and TRBJ2-7, with D tentatively TRBD2 (6 bases). This CDR3 is 16 amino acids long. CDR1 and CDR2 (germline): DFQATT, SNEGSKA (reference sequence). With 1 base removed from V and 0 bases from J, the gap between germline ends came to 16 bases. The CDR3 sequence: CSARVAYRGGSYEQYF. The DNA of the CDR3 is TGCAGTGCTAGAGTCGCGTATAGGGGAGGCTCCTACGAGCAGTACTTC.

This clonotype was picked up a small number of times. This rearrangement joins TRBV9 to TRBJ2-5; no firm D call. Germline V gene sequence: CDR1 SGDLS, CDR2 YYNGEE. Trimming left V 0 bases short and J 5 bases short, with 11 bases between. The CDR3 has 14 residues. CDR3 amino acids: CASSVGVGWETQYF. The CDR3 DNA reads as TGTGCCAGCAGCGTAGGGGTGGGTTGGGAGACCCAGTACTTC.

Many counts were recorded for this clonotype. The CDR3 reads CASSYPNLGGNYGYTF. CDR3 DNA: TGTGCCAGCAGTTACCCCAATTTGGGGGGCAACTATGGCTACACCTTC. The chain carries TRBV12-3 or TRBV12-4 and TRBJ1-2; D is possibly TRBD1 (6 bases). With 4 bases removed from V and 2 bases from J, the gap between germline ends came to 17 bases. This CDR3 has 16 residues.

V is TRBV10-3 and J is TRBJ2-7; 7 positions agree with TRBD2. This CDR3 has 19 residues. The germline gives CDR1 ENHRY, CDR2 SYGVKD. Losses at the gene ends were 1 base for V and 2 bases for J; bases not matched to a gene: 17. The CDR3 bases are TGTGCCATCAGTGAGTTGGGAGGTGGTAGCGGGTTCTCGACCTACGAGCAGTACTTC. It translates to CAISELGGGSGFSTYEQYF.

There are many counts of this clonotype. V is TRBV11-2 and J is TRBJ1-1; D may be TRBD1 (6 bases). The CDR3 runs 14 residues. The V end was cut by 5 bases, the J end by 5 bases, with 15 bases between. Germline V lookup: CDR1 SGHAT, CDR2 FQNNGV. CDR3 sequence (DNA): TGTGCCAGCAGCCCCCCAGCAGGGGTTACTGAAGCTTTCTTT. This encodes CASSPPAGVTEAFF.

This clonotype was seen only a few times. The chain is built from TRBV7-8 and TRBJ2-5, with D maybe TRBD2 (5 bases). This CDR3 contains 9 residues. Germline lookup yields CDR1 SGHVS and CDR2 FQNEAQ. Trimming took 11 bases from V and 7 from J, leaving 8 bases between them. CDR3 in DNA: TGTGCCTCTGGGAGGACCCAGTACTTC. Protein: CASGRTQYF.

This clonotype was found a few times. The rearrangement links TRBV7-9 to TRBJ1-4; the D is unclear. This CDR3 is built from 14 residues. The ends were cut back, 1 base at V and 5 bases at J, with 8 bases in the middle. CDR1 and CDR2 (germline): SEHNR, FQNEAQ (reference sequence). CDR3 nucleotide sequence: TGTGCCAGCAGCTTAGGCCAGATGAATGAAAAACTGTTTTTT. It encodes CASSLGQMNEKLFF.

The rearrangement uses TRBV30 and TRBJ2-3; D is unclear. The germline gives CDR1 GTSNPN, CDR2 SVGIG (reference sequence). Trimming left V 2 bases short and J 2 bases short, with 11 bases between. This CDR3 has 14 residues. CDR3 sequence reads: CAWSTKKHTDTQYF. CDR3 sequence (DNA): TGTGCCTGGAGTACTAAAAAGCACACAGATACGCAGTATTTT.